The sequence of this T cell receptor (beta chain) was determined in a study of identical twins. The germline V and J ends were trimmed by 4 bases and 5 bases, with 11 bases remaining between them. CDR3 length: 14 amino acids. CDR1 and CDR2 (germline): SGHAT, FQNNGV. Template switching added a universal primer site; cDNA carried unique molecular identifiers. Each CDR3 protein is one row after TCRdb ran MiXCR on the 5' RACE reads. The data show just over 500,000 distinct CDR3 sequences, roughly 21% seen once. The sample was also reused in another study, on T cells expressing NK-cell markers. Per that paper: Sequencing of TCR beta repertoires drew on sorted CD3+CD56+NKG2C+, CD3+CD56+NKG2C- and CD3+CD56-NKG2C+ T cells.

Specimen: CD4+ T cells sorted from blood. The source is a woman aged 18-29 years in good health. The chain joins TRBV11-2 to TRBJ1-4, with a tentative D call TRBD1 (5 bases). The CDR3 region has the DNA TGTGCCAGCAGCTCTGGACACGAGAATGAAAAACTGTTTTTT. Protein product: CASSSGHENEKLFF. The whole variable domain, filled in from reference TRBV11-2 and TRBJ1-4, reads EAGVAQSPRYKIIEKRQSVAFWCNPISGHATLYWYQQILGQGPKLLIQFQNNGVVDDSQLPKDRFSAERLKGVDSTLKIQPAKLEDSAVYLCASSSGHENEKLFFGSGTQLSVL.